This T cell receptor beta chain was recovered during a study of control samples from healthy donors and cancer patients. TCRdb's table, derived via immunoSEQ multiplex PCR, lists solely in-frame clones and lacks some. The sample lists under 200,000 clones, about 94% seen once, with around 15% in the top ten. This clone was counted once. What was sequenced was PBMCs. This receptor was obtained from a man aged 55 to 70 with colorectal cancer.

The CDR3 nucleotides read TGTGCCAGCAGCTTTCCCGGCGGCGGTGAGCAGTTCTTC. Its translation: CASSFPGGGEQFF. V and J are TRBV5-4 and TRBJ2-1; no reliable D call. This CDR3 spans 13 amino acids. Germline V gene data show CDR1 as SGHNT and CDR2 as YYREEE (reference sequence). Trimming stripped 2 bases from V and 9 bases from J, with 12 bases between.